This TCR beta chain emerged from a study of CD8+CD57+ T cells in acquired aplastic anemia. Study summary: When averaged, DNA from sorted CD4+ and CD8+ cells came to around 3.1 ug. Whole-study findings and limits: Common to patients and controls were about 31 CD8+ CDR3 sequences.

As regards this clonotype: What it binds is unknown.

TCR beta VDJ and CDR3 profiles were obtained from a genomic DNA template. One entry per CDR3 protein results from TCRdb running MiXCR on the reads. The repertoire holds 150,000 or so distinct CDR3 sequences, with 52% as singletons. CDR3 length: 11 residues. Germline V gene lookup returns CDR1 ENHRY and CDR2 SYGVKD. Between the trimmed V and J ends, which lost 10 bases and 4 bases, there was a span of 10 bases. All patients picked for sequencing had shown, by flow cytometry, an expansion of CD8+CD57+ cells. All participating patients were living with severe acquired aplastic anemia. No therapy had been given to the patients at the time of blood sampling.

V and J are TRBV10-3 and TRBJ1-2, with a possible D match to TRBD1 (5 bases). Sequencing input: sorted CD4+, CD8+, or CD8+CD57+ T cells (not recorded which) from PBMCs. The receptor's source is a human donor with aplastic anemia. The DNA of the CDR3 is TGTGCCACAGGGAATAGCTATGGCTACACCTTC. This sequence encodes CATGNSYGYTF.